This TCR beta chain was sequenced during a study of T-cell memory formation after mild COVID-19. This clonotype has a handful of counts. One entry per CDR3 protein results from TCRdb running MiXCR on the 5' RACE reads. The sample records about 560,000 distinct CDR3 sequences, approximately 15% being singletons. Germline V gene sequence: CDR1 SGHRS, CDR2 YFSETQ. V was shortened by 0 bases and J by 5 bases, with 12 bases between the two germline ends. The CDR3 is 14 amino acids. The sequencing input was PBMCs or a T cell subset sorted from them (not recorded which). The source is an adult woman who had mild COVID-19 (a few samples of this study predate the infection). Cell type and time point are not known. This chain connects TRBV5-1 to TRBJ2-7, with D hard to call. The CDR3 bases are TGCGCCAGCAGCTTGGCCATTGTGGGTCACGAGCAGTACTTC. Protein: CASSLAIVGHEQYF.